A selection of T cell receptor beta chains follows, all from one sample in a study of blood T cell repertoires in COVID-19. Clones were read by immunoSEQ multiplex PCR, and TCRdb kept only the in-frame ones, dropping some. The sample carries 110,000 to 150,000 clones, around nine tenths recorded once. What was sequenced was peripheral blood. The receptors shown here come from a woman in her sixties with acute or convalescent COVID-19. Both conserved end residues are part of each CDR3. D genes are given only for firm matches. The size entry is marked missing in some rows and otherwise reads once, few, many or a size class.

>TRBV7-9|NA|TRBJ1-5|NA
TGTGCCAGCAGCTTAGGCGCGGGCGAACGGGGCAATCAGCCCCAGCATTTT
CASSLGAGERGNQPQHF
>TRBV27|NA|TRBJ1-6|NA
TGTGCCAGCAGCTACTTTAATTCACCCCTCCACTTT
CASSYFNSPLHF
>TRBV5-1|NA|TRBJ1-1|NA
TGCGCCAGCAGCGGCGGGAGGTTCGGGACGGACACTGAAGCTTTCTTT
CASSGGRFGTDTEAFF
>TRBV28|TRBD1|TRBJ1-2|once
TGTGCCAGCAGAAGACAGGGCGGAGGCTACACCTTC
CASRRQGGGYTF
>TRBV27|NA|TRBJ2-6|NA
TGTGCCAGCAGCCCCGTGTCCGGGGTGGGCGGGAGGGCCAACGTCCTGACTTTC
CASSPVSGVGGRANVLTF
>TRBV5-6|TRBD1|TRBJ1-4|NA
TGTGCCAGCAGCTTGATGGGACAGAATGAAAAACTGTTTTTT
CASSLMGQNEKLFF
>TRBV18|TRBD1|TRBJ1-1|NA
TGTGCCAGCTCGGAAAGACAGGGGAACACTGAAGCTTTCTTT
CASSERQGNTEAFF
>TRBV5-6|TRBD1|TRBJ2-5|NA
TGTGCCAGCAGGCCTGGACAGGGGGTGCAAGAGACCCAGTACTTC
CASRPGQGVQETQYF
>TRBV28|NA|TRBJ2-7|NA
TGTGCCAGCAGTTTCCAGCGGGTTTCCTACGAGCAGTACTTC
CASSFQRVSYEQYF
>TRBV29-1|NA|TRBJ2-2|NA
TGCAGCGTTGGTGGGGGACCGGGACTTACGAACACCGGGGAGCTGTTTTTT
CSVGGGPGLTNTGELFF
>TRBV5-1|TRBD1|TRBJ1-3|NA
TGCGCCAGCAGCCCGGACAGGACTTTCTCCATATATTTT
CASSPDRTFSIYF
>TRBV5-8|NA|TRBJ1-4|NA
TGTGCCAGCAGCTTAACACACATTAATGAAAAACTGTTTTTT
CASSLTHINEKLFF
>TRBV28|TRBD1|TRBJ1-5|NA
TGTGCCAGCAGTTCCCCGGGACAGTCTTATCAGCCCCAGCATTTT
CASSSPGQSYQPQHF
>TRBV2|NA|TRBJ2-3|NA
TGTGCCAGCAGGTTGACGGGGGGCACAGATACGCAGTATTTT
CASRLTGGTDTQYF
>TRBV28|TRBD1|TRBJ2-1|NA
TGTGCCAGCAACCGGGACAGCAATGAGCAGTTCTTC
CASNRDSNEQFF
>TRBV6-5|NA|TRBJ1-2|NA
TGTGCCAGCAGTCCCCAGCAGGGCTTAAACTATGGCTACACCTTC
CASSPQQGLNYGYTF
>TRBV28|TRBD1|TRBJ1-5|few
TGTGCCAGCAGCCCCGGGACAGGGGAGAATCAGCCCCAGCATTTT
CASSPGTGENQPQHF
>TRBV19|NA|TRBJ2-2|few
TGTGCCAGTAGTATCGGCCAGGGGTTATGGGTGTTTTTT
CASSIGQGLWVFF
>TRBV27|NA|TRBJ1-1|few
TGTGCCAGCAGTCCACTGAGTGCAGGGCGAACTGAAGCTTTCTTT
CASSPLSAGRTEAFF
>TRBV5-1|TRBD2|TRBJ2-3|once
TGCGCCAGCAGCTTGGCGGGGGTAACTAGCGGGGAGGCCAGGGATACGCAGTATTTT
CASSLAGVTSGEARDTQYF
>TRBV24-1|TRBD1|TRBJ2-7|NA
TGTGCCACCAGCCCGGGACAGGGAGTTTGGTACTTC
CATSPGQGVWYF
>TRBV7-2|NA|TRBJ1-5|NA
TGTGCCAGCAGCTTAGAGCAGGGAAAGAGTCAGCCCCAGCATTTT
CASSLEQGKSQPQHF
>TRBV6-5|NA|TRBJ2-2|once
TGTGCCAGCATCCCCAGGCCTCAGGACACCGGGGAGCTGTTTTTT
CASIPRPQDTGELFF